The 19 T cell receptor beta chains in this list originate from one sample, sequenced in a study of cytomegalovirus exposure and HLA in healthy donors. The PCR made use of 60 Vbeta and 13 Jbeta primers. The repertoire was sequenced with immunoSEQ multiplex PCR; TCRdb's copy has only in-frame clones and lacks some. The sample lists hundreds of thousands of clones; about 80% were seen once. Sequencing input: PBMCs. The receptors stem from a girl aged 5-17 years in good health and CMV-seronegative.

The genes are TRBV5-1 and TRBJ2-3; TRBD2 agrees at 13 bases. V shed 3 bases and J 0 bases; nucleotides not matched to a gene: 4. Germline V lookup: CDR1 SGHRS, CDR2 YFSETQ. The CDR3 length is 17 residues. Here the CDR3 reads CASSWRGLAGSTDTQYF. CDR3 bases: TGCGCCAGCAGCTGGCGGGGACTAGCGGGGAGCACAGATACGCAGTATTTT.

This clone was recorded a few times. J is TRBJ1-5 and V is TRBV6-5; D gene uncertain. Trimming shortened V by 8 bases and J by 3 bases, and 14 bases separated the two germline ends. The germline gives CDR1 MNHEY, CDR2 SVGAGI. CDR3 size: 14 residues. CDR3 amino acids: CASRGQRDNQPQHF. DNA of the CDR3: TGTGCCAGCCGAGGTCAGAGGGACAATCAGCCCCAGCATTTT.

The chain recombines TRBV19 with TRBJ1-1, with D tentatively TRBD1 (6 bases). This CDR3 has 13 amino acids. Trimming took 5 bases from V and 7 from J, leaving 14 bases between them. CDR1 and CDR2 from the germline V gene are LNHDA and SQIVND (reference sequence). The CDR3 spells CASSDRRQDEAFF. Here the CDR3 DNA reads TGTGCCAGTAGTGACCGACGACAGGATGAAGCTTTCTTT.

V usage is TRBV6-4 and J usage is TRBJ1-2; 9 nucleotides align to TRBD1. Germline CDR1 MRHNA, CDR2 SNTAGT. CDR3 length: 15 amino acids. V was pared by 5 bases and J by 4 bases, with 8 bases of the junction left unmatched. CDR3: CASSPASGQGYGYTF. The CDR3 DNA follows: TGTGCCAGCAGTCCCGCCTCGGGACAGGGCTATGGCTACACCTTC.

V and J are TRBV18 and TRBJ1-3; D is undetermined. V lost 2 bases to trimming and J lost 0 bases, with 5 bases between them. CDR3 length: 14 residues. Per the germline V gene, CDR1 is KGHSH and CDR2 is LQKENI. The CDR3 nucleotides are TGTGCCAGCTCACCAACACCCTCTGGAAACACCATATATTTT. Protein sequence: CASSPTPSGNTIYF.

This sequence joins TRBV10-2 and TRBJ2-3; TRBD2 matches 11 bases. Germline V gives CDR1 WSHSY, CDR2 SAAADI. V shed 0 bases, J shed 3 bases, and the junction held 5 bases outside the gene matches. This CDR3 region has 17 residues. CDR3 coding DNA: TGCGCCAGCAGTGAGTCCAAACTAGCGGGAGTGACAGATACGCAGTATTTT. As protein: CASSESKLAGVTDTQYF.

V and J are TRBV7-6 and TRBJ1-5; no clear D. Trimming removed 1 base at V and 0 bases at J, with 7 bases between. The CDR3 loop spans 15 amino acids. Germline V gene sequence: CDR1 SGHVS, CDR2 FNYEAQ. The CDR3: CASSLVASSNQPQHF. The CDR3 nucleotides read TGTGCCAGCAGCTTAGTCGCCAGTAGCAATCAGCCCCAGCATTTT.

This sequence joins TRBV5-4 and TRBJ1-1, with TRBD1 identical over 8 bases. The CDR3 contains 16 residues. In germline, CDR1 is SGHNT, CDR2 YYREEE (reference sequence). V shed 0 bases, J shed 0 bases, and the junction held 4 bases outside the gene matches. The CDR3 reads CASSLGGQGMNTEAFF. CDR3 nucleotide sequence: TGTGCCAGCAGCTTGGGCGGACAGGGTATGAACACTGAAGCTTTCTTT. Supplemented by reference TRBV5-4 and TRBJ1-1, the full variable domain reads ETGVTQSPTHLIKTRGQQVTLRCSSQSGHNTVSWYQQALGQGPQFIFQYYREEENGRGNFPPRFSGLQFPNYSSELNVNALELDDSALYLCASSLGGQGMNTEAFFGQGTRLTVV.

The chain carries TRBV19 and TRBJ2-1, with 11 bases aligning to TRBD2. The CDR3 extends over 15 amino acids. Trimming cost V 4 bases and J 3 bases; bases outside gene matches: 2. CDR1 is LNHDA, CDR2 SQIVND, per germline (reference sequence). The CDR3 DNA reads TGTGCCAGTAGTACTACTAGCGGGGGCTACAATGAGCAGTTCTTC. It translates to CASSTTSGGYNEQFF.

The chain links TRBV5-1 to TRBJ2-5; possibly TRBD2 for D (6 bases). The DNA end is more similar to TRBJ2-7, so the J call may be wrong. Germline V gene lookup returns CDR1 SGHRS and CDR2 YFSETQ. This CDR3 comprises 15 residues. The CDR3 nucleotides are TGCGCCAGCAGCCTCCCGGGACTGAGCTCCTACGAGCAGTACTTC. It encodes CASSLPGLSSYEQYF.

The chain has TRBV7-2 and TRBJ2-1, with D perhaps matching TRBD2 (5 bases). The CDR3 length is 17 residues. Per the germline V gene, CDR1 is SGHTA and CDR2 is FQGNSA. The V and J ends lost 1 base and 1 base respectively, with 14 bases between them. The CDR3 is CASSLDLGSLSYNEQFF. For the CDR3, the DNA is TGTGCCAGCAGCTTAGACCTGGGGAGCCTGTCCTACAATGAGCAGTTCTTC.

V gene TRBV6-1 combines with J gene TRBJ2-7; 7 nucleotides align to TRBD2. J was trimmed by 2 bases and V by 1 base; bases with no gene match: 5. The germline gives CDR1 MNHNS, CDR2 SASEGT. The CDR3 length is 15 residues. CDR3 coding DNA: TGTGCCAGCAGTGAAGTGGGGGGGACCCCCTACGAGCAGTACTTC. This gives the protein CASSEVGGTPYEQYF.

This rearrangement joins TRBV10-3 to TRBJ1-2; the match to TRBD1 covers 10 bases. The trim removed 3 bases at V and 2 bases at J, leaving 6 bases unmatched. In germline, CDR1 is ENHRY, CDR2 SYGVKD. This CDR3 has 16 residues. The CDR3, as DNA: TGTGCCATCAGTGATTCCCCGGGACAGGGGAACTATGGCTACACCTTC. Translated, it gives CAISDSPGQGNYGYTF.

The rearrangement uses TRBV4-1 and TRBJ1-3; 7 nucleotides agree with TRBD1. Trimming took 4 bases from V and 4 from J; bases not matched to a gene: 19. The CDR3 is 19 amino acids. Germline CDR1 reads MGHRA; CDR2 reads YSYEKL. The CDR3 coding sequence is TGCGCCAGCAGCCCAACCTACACACAGGGGACGTTATCGGGAAACACCATATATTTT. Translation: CASSPTYTQGTLSGNTIYF.

This chain's CDR3 is CASRGPSTNYGYTF. DNA for the CDR3: TGTGCCAGCAGGGGGCCATCGACTAACTATGGCTACACCTTC. The chain carries TRBV6-5 and TRBJ1-2; the D gene is possibly TRBD1 (5 bases). V was shortened by 6 bases and J by 0 bases, with 11 bases between the two germline ends. Germline assignment: CDR1 MNHEY and CDR2 SVGAGI. The CDR3 is 14 amino acids.

The chain has TRBV7-9 and TRBJ2-5, with a possible D match to TRBD2 (6 bases). Deletions cut 4 bases from V and 3 bases from J, with 12 bases between. Per the germline V gene, CDR1 is SEHNR and CDR2 is FQNEAQ (reference sequence). The length of the CDR3 is 14 residues. The DNA for the CDR3 is TGTGCCAGCAGCTATACTAGCAGGAAAGAGACCCAGTACTTC. As protein: CASSYTSRKETQYF.

The chain carries TRBV5-1 and TRBJ2-5, with 7 bases matching TRBD2. V lost 1 base to trimming and J lost 0 bases; unmatched junction nucleotides: 9. The CDR3 loop spans 17 amino acids. Germline-derived CDR1 and CDR2 are SGHRS and YFSETQ. The CDR3 region is CASSLTVAGVYQETQYF. In DNA form, the CDR3 reads TGCGCCAGCAGCTTGACGGTTGCGGGAGTTTACCAAGAGACCCAGTACTTC.

The CDR3 DNA follows: TGTGCCAGCAGCCGACTCAGGTCCCCTGCGGGCGATACGCAGTATTTT. Translation: CASSRLRSPAGDTQYF. This sequence joins TRBV28 and TRBJ2-3, with TRBD2 as a possible D gene (5 bases). This CDR3 region has 16 residues. V was clipped by 6 bases and J by 6 bases, with 22 bases between them. Per the germline V gene, CDR1 is MDHEN and CDR2 is SYDVKM.

This clone was detected only a few times. J is TRBJ1-2 and V is TRBV5-1; D perhaps matches TRBD1 (5 bases). Trimming cost V 0 bases and J 3 bases, with 9 bases left between them. The germline V gene has CDR1 SGHRS and CDR2 YFSETQ. This CDR3 is built from 14 residues. The CDR3 bases are TGCGCCAGCAGCTTGGGGGGCAGGGACTATGGCTACACCTTC. This sequence encodes CASSLGGRDYGYTF.